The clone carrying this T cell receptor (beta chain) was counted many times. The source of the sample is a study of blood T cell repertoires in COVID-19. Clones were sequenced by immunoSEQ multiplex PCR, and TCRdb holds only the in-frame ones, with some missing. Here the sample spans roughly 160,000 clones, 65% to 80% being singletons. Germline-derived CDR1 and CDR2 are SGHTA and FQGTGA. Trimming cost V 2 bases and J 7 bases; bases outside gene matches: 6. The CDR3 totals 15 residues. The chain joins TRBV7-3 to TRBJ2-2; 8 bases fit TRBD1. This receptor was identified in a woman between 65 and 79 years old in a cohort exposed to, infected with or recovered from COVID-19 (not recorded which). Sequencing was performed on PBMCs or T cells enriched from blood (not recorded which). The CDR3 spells CASSLADRENGELFF. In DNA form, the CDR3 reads TGTGCCAGCAGCTTAGCGGACAGGGAGAACGGGGAGCTGTTTTTT.